This T cell receptor (beta chain) was identified during a study of T cell responses to AZD1222 COVID-19 vaccine. As for the study in general: Second doses at about 4 or about 12 weeks were pooled. Whole-study results and caveats: After the peak T cell response, and only then, were repertoires sampled. The span of vaccine-associated CD4 TCRs extended across spike, with dominance at 160-218 and 743-854. Reports say nearly half of spike-specific TCRs go after unmutated variant regions.

Worth noting for this clone: Antigen unknown.

Only in-frame clones appear in the TCRdb table, and some are missing; sequencing was by immunoSEQ multiplex PCR. The sample shows approximately 46,000 clones, about three quarters of them seen only once. This CDR3 comprises 15 residues. The V end was cut by 1 base, the J end by 1 base, with 9 bases between. Germline loops: CDR1 MGHRA, CDR2 YSYEKL. Source: peripheral blood, taken on day 0 of AZD1222 vaccination. The chain employs TRBV4-1 and TRBJ2-3, with no clear D. The TCR was taken from an adult in good health. This chain's CDR3 is CASSQGPVGTDTQYF. The CDR3 DNA reads TGCGCCAGCAGCCAAGGTCCCGTGGGCACAGATACGCAGTATTTT.